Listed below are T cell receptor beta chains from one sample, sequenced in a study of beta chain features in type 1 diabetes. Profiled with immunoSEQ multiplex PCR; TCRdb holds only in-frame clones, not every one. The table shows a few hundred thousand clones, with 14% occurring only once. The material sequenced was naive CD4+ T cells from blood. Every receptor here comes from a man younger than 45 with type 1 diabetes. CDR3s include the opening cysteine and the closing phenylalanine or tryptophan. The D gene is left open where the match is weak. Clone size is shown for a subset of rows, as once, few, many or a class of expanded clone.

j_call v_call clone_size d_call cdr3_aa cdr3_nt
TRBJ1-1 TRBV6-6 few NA CASSPGGVNTEAFF TGTGCCAGCAGCCCCGGGGGGGTGAACACTGAAGCTTTCTTT
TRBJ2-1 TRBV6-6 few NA CASSPLRDEQFF TGTGCCAGCAGTCCTCTACGCGATGAGCAGTTCTTC
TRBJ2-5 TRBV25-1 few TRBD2 CASRLSGRETQYF TGTGCCAGCCGACTTAGCGGGCGGGAGACCCAGTACTTC
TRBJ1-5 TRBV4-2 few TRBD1 CASSQDRQGGQPQHF TGTGCCAGCAGCCAAGATCGACAGGGAGGCCAGCCCCAGCATTTT
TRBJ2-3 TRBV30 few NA CAWINGAARTDTQYF TGTGCCTGGATCAACGGAGCGGCTCGCACAGATACGCAGTATTTT
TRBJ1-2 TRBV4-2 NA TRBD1 CASSQSWGQGISYTF TGTGCCAGCAGCCAGTCGTGGGGACAGGGGATCAGCTACACCTTC
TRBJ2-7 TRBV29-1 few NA CSVSLVYEQYF TGCAGCGTTTCGTTGGTTTACGAGCAGTACTTC
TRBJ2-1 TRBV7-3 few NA CASSLGLLSSYNEQFF TGTGCCAGCAGCTTAGGGCTATTGAGCTCCTACAATGAGCAGTTCTTC
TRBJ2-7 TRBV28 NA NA CASSRLAREQYF TGTGCCAGCAGTCGTCTGGCACGCGAGCAGTACTTC
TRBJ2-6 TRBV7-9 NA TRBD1 CATVDRGRIANVLTF TGTGCCACCGTTGACAGGGGGCGAATAGCCAACGTCCTGACTTTC
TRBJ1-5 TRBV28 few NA CASSFEGGQPQHF TGTGCCAGCAGTTTCGAGGGTGGTCAGCCCCAGCATTTT
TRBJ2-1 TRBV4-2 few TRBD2 CASSQGASGRGNEQFF TGTGCCAGCAGCCAAGGGGCTAGCGGGAGAGGCAATGAGCAGTTCTTC
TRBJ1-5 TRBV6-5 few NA CASSSGDTRVEPQHF TGTGCCAGCAGTTCAGGGGACACCAGGGTGGAGCCCCAGCATTTT
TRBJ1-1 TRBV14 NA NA CASSPGVRTEAFF TGTGCCAGCAGCCCGGGGGTGAGGACTGAAGCTTTCTTT
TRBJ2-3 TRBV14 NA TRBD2 CASSFRGTSGADTQYF TGTGCCAGCAGCTTCAGAGGGACTAGCGGGGCGGATACGCAGTATTTT
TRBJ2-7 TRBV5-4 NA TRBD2 CASSQTLAGANEQYF TGTGCCAGCAGCCAAACCCTAGCGGGAGCCAACGAGCAGTACTTC
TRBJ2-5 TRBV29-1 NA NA CSVGRGQETQYF TGCAGCGTTGGGAGGGGCCAAGAGACCCAGTACTTC
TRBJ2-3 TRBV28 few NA CASSSPGLAADTQYF TGTGCCAGCAGTTCCCCGGGGTTAGCGGCAGATACGCAGTATTTT
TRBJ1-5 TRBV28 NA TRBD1 CASRTGGINQPQHF TGTGCCAGCAGAACAGGGGGCATCAATCAGCCCCAGCATTTT
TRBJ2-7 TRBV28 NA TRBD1 CASSLTGSSYEQYF TGTGCCAGCAGTTTGACAGGGAGCTCCTACGAGCAGTACTTC
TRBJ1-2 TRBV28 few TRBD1 CASSPPGTAGYTF TGTGCCAGCAGTCCCCCCGGGACAGCTGGCTACACCTTC